This TCR beta chain was profiled in a study of blood T cell repertoires in COVID-19. Trimming pared 2 bases from V and 1 base from J, leaving 11 bases between. CDR1 and CDR2 (germline): LNHDA, SQIVND (reference sequence). The CDR3 covers 15 residues. This clone showed up just once. Clones were read by immunoSEQ multiplex PCR, and TCRdb kept only the in-frame ones, dropping some. The table has approximately 85,000 clones, roughly 90% seen once; the top ten hold 4.3%. V is TRBV19 and J is TRBJ1-1, with a possible D match to TRBD1 (6 bases). The sequence was obtained from a woman of 80 years or more with active or convalescent COVID-19. The specimen was peripheral blood. The CDR3 protein is CASSIRGNRNTEAFF. As DNA, the CDR3 is TGTGCCAGTAGTATAAGGGGGAACAGGAACACTGAAGCTTTCTTT.